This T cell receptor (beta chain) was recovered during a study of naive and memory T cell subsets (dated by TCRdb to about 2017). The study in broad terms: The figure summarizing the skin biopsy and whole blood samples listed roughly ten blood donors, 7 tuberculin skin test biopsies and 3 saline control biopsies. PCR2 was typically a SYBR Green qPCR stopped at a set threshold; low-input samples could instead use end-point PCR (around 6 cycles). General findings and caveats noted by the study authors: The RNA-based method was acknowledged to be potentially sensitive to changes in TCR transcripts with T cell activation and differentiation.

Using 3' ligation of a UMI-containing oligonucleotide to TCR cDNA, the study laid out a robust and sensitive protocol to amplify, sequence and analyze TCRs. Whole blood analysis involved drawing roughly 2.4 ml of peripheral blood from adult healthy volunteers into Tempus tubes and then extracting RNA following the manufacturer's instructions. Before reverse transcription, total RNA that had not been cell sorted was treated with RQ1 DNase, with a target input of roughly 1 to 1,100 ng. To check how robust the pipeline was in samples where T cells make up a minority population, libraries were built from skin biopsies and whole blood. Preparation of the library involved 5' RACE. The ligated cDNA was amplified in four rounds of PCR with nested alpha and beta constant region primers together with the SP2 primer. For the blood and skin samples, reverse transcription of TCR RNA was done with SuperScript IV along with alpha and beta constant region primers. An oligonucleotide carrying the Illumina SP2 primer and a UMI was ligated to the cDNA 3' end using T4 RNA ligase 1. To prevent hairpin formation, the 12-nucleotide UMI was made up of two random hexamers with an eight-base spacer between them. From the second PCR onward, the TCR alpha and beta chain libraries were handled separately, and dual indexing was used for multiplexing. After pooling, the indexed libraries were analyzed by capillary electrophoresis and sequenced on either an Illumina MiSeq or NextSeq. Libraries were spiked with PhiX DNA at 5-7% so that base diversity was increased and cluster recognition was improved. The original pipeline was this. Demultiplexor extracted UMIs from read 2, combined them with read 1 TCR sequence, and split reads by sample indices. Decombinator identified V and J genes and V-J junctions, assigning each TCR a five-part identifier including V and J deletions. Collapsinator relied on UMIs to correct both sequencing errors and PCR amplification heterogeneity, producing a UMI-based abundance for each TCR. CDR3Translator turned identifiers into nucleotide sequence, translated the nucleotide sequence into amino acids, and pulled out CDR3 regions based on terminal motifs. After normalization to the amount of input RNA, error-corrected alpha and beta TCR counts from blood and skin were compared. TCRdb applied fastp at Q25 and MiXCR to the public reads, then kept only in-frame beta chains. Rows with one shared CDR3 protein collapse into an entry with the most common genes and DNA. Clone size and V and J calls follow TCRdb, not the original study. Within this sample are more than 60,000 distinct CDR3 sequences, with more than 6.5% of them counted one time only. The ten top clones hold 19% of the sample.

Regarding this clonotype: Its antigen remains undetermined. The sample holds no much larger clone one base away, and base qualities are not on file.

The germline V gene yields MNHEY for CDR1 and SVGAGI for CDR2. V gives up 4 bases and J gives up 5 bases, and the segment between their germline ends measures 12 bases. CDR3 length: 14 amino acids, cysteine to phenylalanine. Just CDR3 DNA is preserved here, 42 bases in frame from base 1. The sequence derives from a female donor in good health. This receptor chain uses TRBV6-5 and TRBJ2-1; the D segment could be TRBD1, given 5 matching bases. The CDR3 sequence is CASSSLTANNEQFF. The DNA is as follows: TGTGCCAGCAGTTCCCTGACAGCTAACAATGAGCAGTTCTTC.